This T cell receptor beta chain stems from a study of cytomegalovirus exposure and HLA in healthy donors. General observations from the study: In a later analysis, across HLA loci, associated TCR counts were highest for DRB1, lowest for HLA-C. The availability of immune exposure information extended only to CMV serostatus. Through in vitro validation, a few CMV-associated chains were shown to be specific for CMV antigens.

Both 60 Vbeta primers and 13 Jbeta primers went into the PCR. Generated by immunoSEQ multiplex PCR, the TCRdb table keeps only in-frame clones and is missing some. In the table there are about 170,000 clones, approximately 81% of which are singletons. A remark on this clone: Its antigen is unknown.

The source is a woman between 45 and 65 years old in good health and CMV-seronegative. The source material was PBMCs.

The CDR3 coding sequence is TGCGCCAGCAGCCAAGGTGGGAGGACATTGAACACCGGGGAGCTGTTTTTT. It codes for CASSQGGRTLNTGELFF. The chain has TRBV4-1 and TRBJ2-2, with a tentative D call TRBD2 (6 bases). V lost 1 base and J lost 1, with 13 bases in between. The CDR3 contains 17 residues. Germline V gene lookup returns CDR1 MGHRA and CDR2 YSYEKL.